Each of the 8 T cell receptor beta chains below was sequenced from the same sample in a study of blood T cell repertoires in COVID-19. Using immunoSEQ multiplex PCR, the repertoire was profiled, and TCRdb retains in-frame clones only, with some absent. The table has about 270,000 clones, about 88% seen once. Sequenced input: peripheral blood. The receptor set was obtained from a human donor with COVID-19, enrolled during active disease. The donor label of this sample is uncertain.

This clone was observed a single time. This chain links TRBV15 with TRBJ1-1; D remains unclear. Germline V gives CDR1 LNHNV, CDR2 YYDKDF (reference sequence). This CDR3 has 18 residues. Deletions cut 5 bases from V and 11 bases from J, with 33 bases between. The CDR3 DNA is TGTGCCACCAGCCGTAAAAGAGATTGGGTGAGCGGCTCCCCGGGGGCTTTCTTT. Encoded protein: CATSRKRDWVSGSPGAFF.

This clone appeared a few times. The J gene is TRBJ2-6, the V gene TRBV4-2, with D hard to call. This CDR3 region has 14 residues. V was trimmed by 2 bases and J by 4 bases, leaving 6 bases between them. CDR1 LGHNA and CDR2 YNFKEQ come from the germline V gene. The DNA of the CDR3 is TGTGCCAGCAGCCAATACCGGGGGGCCAACGTCCTGACTTTC. This gives the protein CASSQYRGANVLTF.

This chain joins TRBV2 and TRBJ2-7; D call uncertain. Trimming removed 6 bases from V and 0 bases from J, with 6 bases in between. Germline V gene lookup returns CDR1 SNHLY and CDR2 FYNNEI. This CDR3 is built from 12 residues. This CDR3 reads CASRATSYEQYF. DNA of the CDR3: TGTGCCAGCAGAGCTACCTCCTACGAGCAGTACTTC.

The V call is TRBV7-2, the J call TRBJ2-7, with 12 nucleotides matching TRBD2. Germline CDR1 reads SGHTA; CDR2 reads FQGNSA. The CDR3 covers 14 residues. V gave up 5 bases and J gave up 5 bases; unmatched junction bases: 4. The CDR3 loop reads CASSPRTSGNEQYF. DNA of the CDR3: TGTGCCAGCAGCCCGCGGACTAGCGGGAACGAGCAGTACTTC.

To note about this clone: The sample has other DNA sequences that encode this CDR3 too. J is TRBJ2-7 and V is TRBV7-2, with 10 bases that match TRBD2. The ends lost 5 bases at V and 2 bases at J; junction bases unmatched: 6. CDR1 is SGHTA, CDR2 FQGNSA, per germline. The CDR3 runs to 15 residues. CDR3 sequence: CASSPRTSGTYEQYF. As DNA, the CDR3 is TGTGCCAGCAGCCCACGGACTAGCGGTACCTACGAGCAGTACTTC.

The J gene is TRBJ2-1, the V gene TRBV4-3; D might be TRBD1 (5 bases). The length of the CDR3 is 20 residues. The germline V gene has CDR1 LGHNA and CDR2 YSLEER. The V end lost 0 bases, the J end lost 3 bases, and 24 bases lay between the germline ends. The chain's CDR3 is CASSQDRGRAARGVYNEQFF. DNA of the CDR3: TGCGCCAGCAGCCAAGATAGGGGTAGGGCTGCCCGTGGCGTCTACAATGAGCAGTTCTTC.

The CDR3 DNA sequence: TGCAGCGTTGGGGGCCCCTCTGCCGAGCAGTACTTC. It codes for CSVGGPSAEQYF. J is TRBJ2-7 and V is TRBV29-1, with D perhaps matching TRBD1 (5 bases). The V and J ends lost 4 bases and 6 bases respectively, with 13 bases between them. The CDR3 is 12 residues long. Germline CDR1 SQVTM, CDR2 ANQGSEA.

The chain links TRBV30 to TRBJ2-7; D is perhaps TRBD2 (6 bases). CDR3 length equals 14 residues. Per the germline V gene, CDR1 is GTSNPN and CDR2 is SVGIG (reference sequence). V gave up 4 bases and J gave up 2 bases, with 15 bases separating them. The CDR3 loop reads CAWKIAVVTYEQYF. CDR3 coding DNA: TGTGCCTGGAAAATAGCGGTCGTCACCTACGAGCAGTACTTC.